The rows below give T cell receptor beta chains drawn from one sample of a study of blood T cell repertoires in COVID-19. TCRdb keeps only in-frame clones here, not all; method: immunoSEQ multiplex PCR. The table records about 120,000 clones, about nine tenths of them present only once. Source material: peripheral blood. All receptors derive from a human donor in a cohort sampled during active COVID-19. Both conserved end residues are part of each CDR3. The size entry is marked missing in some rows and otherwise reads once, few, many or a size class.

CASSSETGAYGYTF	TRBV5-6	TRBJ1-2	-
CASSFVGGPRETQYF	TRBV28	TRBJ2-5	-
CASSTGGGLWELFF	TRBV19	TRBJ2-2	-
CASSQAWGGSPLHF	TRBV3-1/TRBV3-2	TRBJ1-6	-
CASSLFGTSGAYEQYF	TRBV7-2	TRBJ2-7	-
CATSETGNQPQHF	TRBV24-1	TRBJ1-5	-
CASSPGGGEEGYTF	TRBV18	TRBJ1-2	-
CSGRQGRNTEAFF	TRBV29-1	TRBJ1-1	-
CASSLRDSSNNEQFF	TRBV6-6	TRBJ2-1	-
CASSFGTANYGYTF	TRBV5-1	TRBJ1-2	-
CATSDTPGRPADTQYF	TRBV24-1	TRBJ2-3	-
CASSAAGLGNNSPLHF	TRBV10-2	TRBJ1-6	few
CSASSGAYNEQFF	TRBV20-1	TRBJ2-1	-
CASSFLQGTDTQYF	TRBV11-2	TRBJ2-3	-
CASSVDDGLAGKARRFF	TRBV5-1	TRBJ2-1	-
CASSEGLAGVQGTQYF	TRBV7-7	TRBJ2-3	-
CASSIWARTSGADNEQFF	TRBV19	TRBJ2-1	-
CASSWDSDQPQHF	TRBV7-9	TRBJ1-5	-
CASTATANTEAFF	TRBV6-5	TRBJ1-1	-
CATSVGTGRGSNQPQHF	TRBV24-1	TRBJ1-5	-
CASSLEIRGQGREQYF	TRBV5-1	TRBJ2-7	-
CASSQDGGARNTIYF	TRBV3-1/TRBV3-2	TRBJ1-3	-
CASSEEQVDTQYF	TRBV10-2	TRBJ2-3	-
CASSYGLADTQYF	TRBV7-2	TRBJ2-3	-
CASSHKDRNTGELFF	TRBV5-6	TRBJ2-2	once
CASRGQGAFGYTF	TRBV28	TRBJ1-2	-
CASSYSGTDSNQPQHF	TRBV5-1	TRBJ1-5	-
CASSQASYGYTF	TRBV4-1	TRBJ1-2	-
CASGLPGGELFF	TRBV12-5	TRBJ2-2	few
CASRDRGTNEKLFF	TRBV5-1	TRBJ1-4	-
CASSSRTRSDSPLHF	TRBV6-5	TRBJ1-6	-
CASSPPGTGTMVQYF	TRBV25-1	TRBJ2-3	-
CASNPGISGSPLHF	TRBV27	TRBJ1-6	-
CASSNRAGDYQPQHF	TRBV19	TRBJ1-5	-
CASSTIPRSTGELFF	TRBV7-9	TRBJ2-2	-
CASSTTAEAKNIQYF	TRBV7-2	TRBJ2-4	-
CASRPLRGVNTEAWVAFF	TRBV27	TRBJ1-1	-
CASSRFGATYEQYF	TRBV19	TRBJ2-7	-
CASSKAHRTGKETQYF	TRBV21-1	TRBJ2-5	-
CASQMRGPSGANVLTF	TRBV6-4	TRBJ2-6	-
CASSSWGQGAYEQYF	TRBV27	TRBJ2-7	-
CASSLSERAGETQYF	TRBV5-6	TRBJ2-5	-
CATSETPTEEQFF	TRBV24-1	TRBJ2-1	once
CASRIDGGNEQFF	TRBV12-3/TRBV12-4	TRBJ2-1	-